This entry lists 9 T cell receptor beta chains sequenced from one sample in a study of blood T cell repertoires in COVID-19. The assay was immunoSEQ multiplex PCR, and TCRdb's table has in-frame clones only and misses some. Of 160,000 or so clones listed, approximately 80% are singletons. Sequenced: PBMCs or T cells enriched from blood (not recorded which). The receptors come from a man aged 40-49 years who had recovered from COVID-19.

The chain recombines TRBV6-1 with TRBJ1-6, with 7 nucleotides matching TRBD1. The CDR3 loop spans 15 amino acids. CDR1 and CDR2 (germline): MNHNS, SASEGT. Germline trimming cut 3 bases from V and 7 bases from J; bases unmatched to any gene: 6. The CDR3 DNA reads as TGTGCCAGCAGTGAGAGGGACAGCAGAAATTCACCCCTCCACTTT. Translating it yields CASSERDSRNSPLHF.

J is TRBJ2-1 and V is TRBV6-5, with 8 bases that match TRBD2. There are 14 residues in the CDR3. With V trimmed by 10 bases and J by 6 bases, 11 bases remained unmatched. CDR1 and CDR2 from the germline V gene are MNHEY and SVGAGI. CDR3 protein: CATITSGVGNEQFF. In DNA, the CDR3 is TGTGCCACTATCACTAGCGGTGTTGGCAATGAGCAGTTCTTC.

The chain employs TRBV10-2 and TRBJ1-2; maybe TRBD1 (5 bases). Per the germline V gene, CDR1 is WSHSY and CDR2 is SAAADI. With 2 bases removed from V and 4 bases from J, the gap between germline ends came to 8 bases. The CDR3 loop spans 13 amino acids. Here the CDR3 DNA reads TGCGCCAGCAGTGAGACAAGGGGCTATGGCTACACCTTC. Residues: CASSETRGYGYTF.

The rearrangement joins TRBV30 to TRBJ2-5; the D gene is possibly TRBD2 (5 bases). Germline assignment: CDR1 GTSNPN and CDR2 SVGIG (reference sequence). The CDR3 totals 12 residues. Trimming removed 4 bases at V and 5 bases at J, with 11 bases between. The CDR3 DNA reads TGTGCCTGGACCCGGGATACCGAGACCCAGTACTTC. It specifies CAWTRDTETQYF. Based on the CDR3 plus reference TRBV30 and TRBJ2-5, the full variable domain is SQTIHQWPATLVQPVGSPLSLECTVEGTSNPNLYWYRQAAGRGLQLLFYSVGIGQISSEVPQNLSASRPQDRQFILSSKKLLLSDSGFYLCAWTRDTETQYFGPGTRLLVL.

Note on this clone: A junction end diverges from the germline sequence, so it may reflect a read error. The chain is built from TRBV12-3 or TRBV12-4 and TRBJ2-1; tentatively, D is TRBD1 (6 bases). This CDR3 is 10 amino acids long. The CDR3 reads CGGQFNEQFF. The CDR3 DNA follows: TGCGGCGGACAGTTCAATGAGCAGTTCTTC.

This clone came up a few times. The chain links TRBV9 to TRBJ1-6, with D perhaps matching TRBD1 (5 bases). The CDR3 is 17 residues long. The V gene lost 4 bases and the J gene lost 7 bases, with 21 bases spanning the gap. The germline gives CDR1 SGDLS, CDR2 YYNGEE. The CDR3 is CASSLRPSQGRNSPLHF. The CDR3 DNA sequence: TGTGCCAGCAGCCTCCGGCCCTCGCAGGGAAGGAATTCACCCCTCCACTTT.

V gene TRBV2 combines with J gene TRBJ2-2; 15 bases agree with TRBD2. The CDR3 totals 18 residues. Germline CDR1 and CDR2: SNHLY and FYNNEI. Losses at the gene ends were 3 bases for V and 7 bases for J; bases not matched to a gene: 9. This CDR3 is CASSDRGLAGGRYGELFF. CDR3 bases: TGTGCCAGCAGTGACCGGGGACTAGCGGGGGGCCGCTACGGGGAGCTGTTTTTT.

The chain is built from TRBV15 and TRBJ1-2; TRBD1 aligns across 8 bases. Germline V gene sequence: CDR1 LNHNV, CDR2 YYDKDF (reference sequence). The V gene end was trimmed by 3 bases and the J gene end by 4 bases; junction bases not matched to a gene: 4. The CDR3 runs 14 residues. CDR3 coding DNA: TGTGCCACCAGCAGGGACAGGGCTACCTATGGCTACACCTTC. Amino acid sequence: CATSRDRATYGYTF.

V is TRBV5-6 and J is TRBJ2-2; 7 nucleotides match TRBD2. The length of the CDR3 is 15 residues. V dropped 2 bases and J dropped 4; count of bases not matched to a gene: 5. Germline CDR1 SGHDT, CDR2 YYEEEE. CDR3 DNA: TGTGCCAGCAGCTTAGGACTAGGGGTCACCGGGGAGCTGTTTTTT. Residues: CASSLGLGVTGELFF.